A single sample gave rise to the 24 T cell receptor beta chains below, sequenced in a study of blood T cells in healthy people across ages (dated by TCRdb to the mid-2010s). The library was generated by 5' RACE. This sample was sequenced with an Illumina HiSeq 2500. A second about 6 to 11 cycle PCR used a sample-barcoded 5' primer and a J-beta primer mix. The public reads were reprocessed in TCRdb via fastp at Q25 and MiXCR, keeping in-frame beta chains. Rows matching on CDR3 protein sequence are summarized as one entry with the most common DNA and genes. Counted in this sample were 730,000 or so distinct CDR3 sequences; about 42% of them appeared once. The ten biggest clones cover 20% to 25% of the sample. Sequencing was carried out using blood. The receptors originated from a woman aged 60-75 years in good health.

This clonotype was recorded at least ten times. V usage is TRBV4-3 and J usage is TRBJ2-3, with 9 bases that match TRBD2. Germline trimming cut 4 bases from V and 0 bases from J; bases unmatched to any gene: 2. The CDR3 sequence is 15 residues long. The V gene's germline CDR1 is LGHNA and CDR2 YSLEER. CDR3 coding DNA: TGCGCCAGCAGCCCCCTAGCGGGAAGCACAGATACGCAGTATTTT. It yields the protein CASSPLAGSTDTQYF.

This clonotype was found a few times. The V call is TRBV5-1, the J call TRBJ2-4; D is ambiguous. The CDR3 is 15 residues long. In germline, CDR1 is SGHRS, CDR2 YFSETQ. Trimming removed 4 bases from V and 1 base from J, with 12 bases in between. The CDR3 protein is CASSNVHSAKNIQYF. The CDR3 DNA reads TGCGCCAGCAGCAACGTACACTCGGCCAAAAACATTCAGTACTTC.

The chain employs TRBV7-2 and TRBJ2-5; D perhaps matches TRBD2 (6 bases). In germline, CDR1 is SGHTA, CDR2 FQGNSA. The CDR3 is made up of 14 amino acids. Trimming shortened V by 5 bases and J by 1 base, and 11 bases separated the two germline ends. The CDR3 sequence: CASSPGLLQETQYF. The CDR3 DNA reads as TGTGCCAGCAGCCCGGGACTCCTCCAAGAGACCCAGTACTTC.

This clonotype was counted between two and nine times. The rearrangement uses TRBV7-2 and TRBJ2-1; D is possibly TRBD2 (5 bases). This CDR3 is 16 amino acids long. Germline V gene sequence: CDR1 SGHTA, CDR2 FQGNSA. Between the trimmed V and J ends, which lost 2 bases and 8 bases, there was a span of 19 bases. CDR3 nucleotide sequence: TGTGCCAGCAGCTTATCTGTTGTAGGACTTAGCGATGAGCAGTTCTTC. Its protein product is CASSLSVVGLSDEQFF. The variable domain in full, completed from reference TRBV7-2 and TRBJ2-1, reads GAGVSQSPSNKVTEKGKDVELRCDPISGHTALYWYRQSLGQGLEFLIYFQGNSAPDKSGLPSDRFSAERTGGSVSTLTIQRTQQEDSAVYLCASSLSVVGLSDEQFFGPGTRLTVL.

In its sample, this clonotype was seen once. Given a much more abundant clone one base away, this may be a read error. This rearrangement joins TRBV6-5 to TRBJ1-2; D is undetermined. Germline CDR1 MNHEY, CDR2 SVGAGI. This CDR3 region has 12 residues. CDR3 sequence reads: CASSSSSYGCTF. Here the CDR3 DNA reads TGTGCCAGCAGTTCCTCAAGCTATGGCTGCACCTTC.

The V gene is TRBV7-2, the J gene TRBJ2-5; 8 positions agree with TRBD2. This CDR3 has 15 residues. Trimming cost V 4 bases and J 4 bases; bases outside gene matches: 8. CDR1 and CDR2 from the germline V gene are SGHTA and FQGNSA. CDR3 nucleotide sequence: TGTGCCAGCAGCTCCTCGGGACTAGGGGGAGAGACCCAGTACTTC. Translating it yields CASSSSGLGGETQYF.

The chain joins TRBV5-1 to TRBJ1-1; D may be TRBD1 (5 bases). CDR3 size: 15 residues. Trimming took 4 bases from V and 1 from J, leaving 14 bases between them. Germline CDR1 SGHRS, CDR2 YFSETQ. Here the CDR3 DNA reads TGCGCCAGCAGCGCTGAGGGCAGGGCGAACACTGAAGCTTTCTTT. Protein: CASSAEGRANTEAFF.

The CDR3 here is CASSSDAYNEQYF. Here the CDR3 DNA reads TGTGCCAGCAGCTCGGACGCTTACAATGAGCAGTACTTC. The chain links TRBV11-3 to TRBJ2-5; D is ambiguous. From germline, CDR1 is SGHNT and CDR2 YENEEA. The V gene lost 4 bases and the J gene lost 11 bases, with 17 bases spanning the gap. This CDR3 is 13 amino acids long.

The sample holds a few counts of this clonotype. This chain connects TRBV20-1 to TRBJ1-5; 8 positions agree with TRBD1. Losses at the gene ends were 6 bases for V and 7 bases for J; bases not matched to a gene: 11. There are 14 residues in the CDR3. From germline, CDR1 is DFQATT and CDR2 SNEGSKA (reference sequence). The chain's CDR3 is CSAKTTGVGQPQHF. DNA for the CDR3: TGCAGTGCCAAGACGACAGGGGTGGGGCAGCCCCAGCATTTT.

A few counts support this clonotype. J is TRBJ2-1 and V is TRBV3-1; D is tentatively TRBD1 or TRBD2 (6 bases each). Germline loops: CDR1 LGHDT, CDR2 YNNKEL (reference sequence). CDR3 size: 15 residues. V was cut by 2 bases and J by 3 bases, with 11 bases left in between. CDR3 sequence: CASSQPGALYNEQFF. CDR3 bases: TGTGCCAGCAGCCAACCGGGGGCCCTCTACAATGAGCAGTTCTTC.

This chain links TRBV15 with TRBJ1-5; D remains ambiguous. Per the germline V gene, CDR1 is LNHNV and CDR2 is YYDKDF (reference sequence). Trimming left V 0 bases short and J 5 bases short, with 11 bases between. There are 15 residues in the CDR3. The CDR3 loop reads CATSREETAYQPQHF. The CDR3 DNA reads as TGTGCCACCAGCAGAGAAGAGACCGCTTATCAGCCCCAGCATTTT.

Turning to this clonotype: The germline gene is not matched at one end of the junction; a read error may be the cause. This chain joins TRBV4-1 and TRBJ2-1; D is possibly TRBD1 or TRBD2 (5 bases each). The CDR3 totals 15 residues. CDR1 is MGHRA and CDR2 is YSYEKL in the germline V gene. CDR3 in DNA: TGCGCCACCAGCCAAGGGACCGGGGCCAGACGCGAGCAGTTCTTC. It codes for CATSQGTGARREQFF.

This chain joins TRBV25-1 and TRBJ2-7; 11 bases fit TRBD2. This CDR3 has 18 amino acids. Germline CDR1 MGHDK, CDR2 SYGVNS. V trimming: 1 base; J trimming: 1 base; junction bases outside the gene matches: 9. The CDR3 spells CASSEFSGTSGISYEQYF. For the CDR3, the DNA is TGTGCCAGCAGTGAATTTTCCGGGACTAGCGGAATATCCTACGAGCAGTACTTC.

In this sample, this clonotype turned up a few times. This chain connects TRBV29-1 to TRBJ1-1; the D is unclear. This CDR3 has 13 residues. Per germline, CDR1 SQVTM and CDR2 ANQGSEA. V was trimmed by 5 bases and J by 0 bases, leaving 10 bases between them. The CDR3 spells CSVSGSLNTEAFF. CDR3 in DNA: TGCAGCGTTTCAGGCTCCCTGAACACTGAAGCTTTCTTT.

The J gene is TRBJ2-5, the V gene TRBV20-1; D is unclear. Trimming removed 6 bases from V and 5 bases from J, with 19 bases in between. Per germline, CDR1 DFQATT and CDR2 SNEGSKA (reference sequence). This CDR3 contains 14 residues. The CDR3 protein is CSARDGRSDETQYF. In DNA, the CDR3 is TGCAGTGCCCGCGATGGTAGGAGCGATGAGACCCAGTACTTC.

This clonotype occurred a few times. The chain uses TRBV5-1 and TRBJ2-1, with D possibly matching TRBD2 (7 bases). CDR1 and CDR2 (germline): SGHRS, YFSETQ. Trimming shortened V by 5 bases and J by 4 bases, and 13 bases separated the two germline ends. This CDR3 has 14 amino acids. CDR3 amino acids: CASRGGEVYNEQFF. The CDR3 DNA follows: TGCGCCAGCAGAGGGGGGGAGGTGTACAATGAGCAGTTCTTC.

This clonotype appeared a few times. The chain uses TRBV27 and TRBJ1-5; D not certain. The V end lost 8 bases, the J end lost 0 bases, and 11 bases lay between the germline ends. Looked up from germline, CDR1 is MNHEY and CDR2 is SMNVEV (reference sequence). This CDR3 is built from 14 residues. The chain's CDR3 is CASGRGYSNQPQHF. Written as DNA, the CDR3 is TGTGCCAGCGGCCGAGGGTATAGCAATCAGCCCCAGCATTTT.

The V gene is TRBV14, the J gene TRBJ1-2; 8 positions agree with TRBD1. Germline V gene sequence: CDR1 SGHDN, CDR2 FVKESK. Losses at the gene ends were 1 base for V and 2 bases for J; bases not matched to a gene: 12. This CDR3 has 18 residues. CDR3 in amino acids: CASSQGTGSTTTNYGYTF. The CDR3 DNA reads as TGTGCCAGCAGCCAAGGGACAGGGAGCACCACGACCAACTATGGCTACACCTTC. Based on the CDR3 plus reference TRBV14 and TRBJ1-2, the full variable domain is EAGVTQFPSHSVIEKGQTVTLRCDPISGHDNLYWYRRVMGKEIKFLLHFVKESKQDESGMPNNRFLAERTGGTYSTLKVQPAELEDSGVYFCASSQGTGSTTTNYGYTFGSGTRLTVV.

This chain joins TRBV6-5 and TRBJ2-1; D gene uncertain. Germline-derived CDR1 and CDR2 are MNHEY and SVGAGI. Trimming stripped 5 bases from V and 7 bases from J, with 15 bases between. The CDR3 is 14 amino acids. The DNA for the CDR3 is TGTGCCAGCAGTCCGACCCCTCTAAGGAATGAGCAGTTCTTC. Its translation: CASSPTPLRNEQFF.

V usage is TRBV20-1 and J usage is TRBJ2-6; D is undetermined. Trimming took off 1 base at V and 0 bases at J, with 10 bases between the two ends. The CDR3 runs 16 residues. Germline V lookup: CDR1 DFQATT, CDR2 SNEGSKA (reference sequence). CDR3 in DNA: TGCAGTGCTAGAGCACAGCCCCACTCTGGGGCCAACGTCCTGACTTTC. Translating gives CSARAQPHSGANVLTF.

About this clonotype: This may arise from a read error, as a much more abundant clone is one base away. V usage is TRBV11-1 and J usage is TRBJ2-7; TRBD2 matches 11 bases. The germline V gene has CDR1 SGHAT and CDR2 FQDESV (reference sequence). V was clipped by 1 base and J by 7 bases; unmatched bases: 9. This CDR3 has 16 residues. The CDR3 bases are TGTGCCAGCAGCTTAGTAGCGGGAGGGCCCTACAATGAGCAGTACTTC. As protein: CASSLVAGGPYNEQYF. The full variable domain, in which reference TRBV11-1 and TRBJ2-7 provide the parts outside the CDR3, is EAEVAQSPRYKITEKSQAVAFWCDPISGHATLYWYRQILGQGPELLVQFQDESVVDDSQLPKDRFSAERLKGVDSTLKIQPAELGDSAMYLCASSLVAGGPYNEQYFGPGTRLTVT.

The chain is built from TRBV18 and TRBJ2-7; D may be TRBD2 (6 bases). Germline lookup yields CDR1 KGHSH and CDR2 LQKENI. V lost 3 bases to trimming and J lost 3 bases, with 15 bases between them. This CDR3 region has 15 residues. This CDR3 is CASSPGTGLNYEQYF. DNA of the CDR3: TGTGCCAGCTCACCCGGGACGGGACTGAACTACGAGCAGTACTTC.

The sample holds a few counts of this clonotype. The CDR3 coding sequence is TGCGCCAGCAGCCAAGATCGGGGGCTAGCGGGAGTAGGCGAGACCCAGTACTTC. Protein: CASSQDRGLAGVGETQYF. The genes are TRBV4-3 and TRBJ2-5, with 10 positions matching TRBD2. The germline V gene encodes CDR1 LGHNA and CDR2 YSLEER. CDR3 length: 18 residues. The V and J ends lost 0 bases and 5 bases, in that order; junction bases with no gene match: 12.

This chain connects TRBV12-3 or TRBV12-4 to TRBJ1-5; 9 nucleotides align to TRBD1. V gave up 5 bases and J gave up 6 bases; unmatched junction bases: 11. This CDR3 region has 16 residues. The CDR3 DNA is TGTGCCAGCAGTCAATCGGGACAGGGAGAGAGTCAGCCCCAGCATTTT. It is translated as CASSQSGQGESQPQHF.